This TCR beta chain was documented in a study of CD8 T cells in ankylosing spondylitis. V lost 0 bases and J 2 bases, leaving 10 bases between the germline ends. Germline-derived CDR1 and CDR2 are LNHNV and YYDKDF (reference sequence). The CDR3 has 15 amino acids. Each CDR3 protein is one row after TCRdb ran MiXCR on the 5' RACE reads. The repertoire includes 340,000 or so distinct CDR3 sequences, roughly 14% of them detected once, and about 1.1% sits in the top ten. This clonotype was found a few times. The sample consisted of blood, either unsorted or a sorted T cell fraction (not recorded which). The chain combines TRBV15 with TRBJ1-2; D ambiguous. This receptor was taken from a male donor with ankylosing spondylitis or in good health (not recorded which). CDR3 amino acids: CATSRDNQANYGYTF. The CDR3 coding sequence is TGTGCCACCAGCAGAGATAACCAGGCCAACTATGGCTACACCTTC. The entire variable domain, with the rest obtained from reference TRBV15 and TRBJ1-2, is as follows: DAMVIQNPRYQVTQFGKPVTLSCSQTLNHNVMYWYQQKSSQAPKLLFHYYDKDFNNEADTPDNFQSRRPNTSFCFLDIRSPGLGDTAMYLCATSRDNQANYGYTFGSGTRLTVV.